Listed here are 27 T cell receptor beta chains from one sample, sequenced in a study of T cells after yellow fever vaccination. Using its own MiXCR run on the 5' RACE reads, TCRdb lists one record per CDR3 protein. The table has about 69,000 distinct CDR3 sequences, 5.9% seen once. The specimen was CD4+ T cells sorted from PBMCs, collected less than 18 days after the first yellow fever vaccination. The receptors shown here come from a young man who received the YFV17D yellow fever vaccine.

This clonotype appeared many times. The V call is TRBV19, the J call TRBJ2-3; no clear D. The V gene lost 3 bases and the J gene lost 5 bases, with 6 bases spanning the gap. Germline CDR1 is LNHDA and CDR2 is SQIVND (reference sequence). This CDR3 region has 12 residues. The CDR3 spells CASSINEDTQYF. CDR3 DNA sequence: TGTGCCAGTAGTATCAATGAAGATACGCAGTATTTT.

CDR3 in DNA: TGCAGTGCTGGAGGGACCCTACTAGCGGGGGGGAGAGGAGATACGCAGTATTTT. This sequence encodes CSAGGTLLAGGRGDTQYF. The chain uses TRBV20-1 and TRBJ2-3; 13 positions agree with TRBD2. The germline gives CDR1 DFQATT, CDR2 SNEGSKA (reference sequence). With 5 bases clipped from V and 5 bases from J, the junction kept 16 bases outside the gene matches. This CDR3 has 18 residues.

This clonotype was observed at least ten times. The chain combines TRBV4-3 with TRBJ1-2; D is perhaps TRBD1 (5 bases). CDR1 and CDR2 from the germline V gene are LGHNA and YSLEER. The CDR3 is 19 amino acids. V was shortened by 1 base and J by 1 base, with 22 bases between the two germline ends. CDR3 loop: CASSQVMPQGLKFNYGYTF. Here the CDR3 DNA reads TGCGCCAGCAGCCAAGTCATGCCCCAGGGTCTGAAGTTTAACTATGGCTACACCTTC.

This clonotype was detected ten times or more. The chain has TRBV20-1 and TRBJ2-1; the match to TRBD1 covers 10 bases. Germline CDR1 DFQATT, CDR2 SNEGSKA (reference sequence). Trimming took 2 bases from V and 4 from J; bases not matched to a gene: 5. The CDR3 has 15 amino acids. CDR3 amino acids: CSARRRDRGYNEQFF. Here the CDR3 DNA reads TGCAGTGCTAGACGCAGGGACAGGGGATACAATGAGCAGTTCTTC.

This clonotype was observed at least ten times. The rearrangement links TRBV28 to TRBJ1-6; 8 bases line up with TRBD1. The CDR3 length is 15 residues. CDR1 is MDHEN, CDR2 SYDVKM, per germline. Losses at the gene ends were 4 bases for V and 7 bases for J; bases not matched to a gene: 6. CDR3 region: CASSSLDRANSPLHF. DNA of the CDR3: TGTGCCAGCAGTTCATTGGACAGGGCCAATTCACCCCTCCACTTT.

The table lists this clonotype with many counts. The chain uses TRBV4-2 and TRBJ2-5; TRBD2 agrees at 9 bases. The V gene end was trimmed by 4 bases and the J gene end by 1 base; junction bases not matched to a gene: 7. Germline CDR1 reads LGHNA; CDR2 reads YNFKEQ. The CDR3 consists of 16 residues. The CDR3 loop is CASSPPRAGGQETQYF. The CDR3 region has the DNA TGTGCCAGCAGCCCACCCCGAGCGGGGGGCCAAGAGACCCAGTACTTC.

This clonotype was counted ten times or more. V and J are TRBV29-1 and TRBJ2-3; D could derive from TRBD1 or TRBD2 (5 bases each). Germline V gives CDR1 SQVTM, CDR2 ANQGSEA. V lost 4 bases, J lost 5 bases, and 13 bases lay in between. This CDR3 is built from 13 residues. CDR3 loop: CSVGRVGVDTQYF. The CDR3 nucleotides read TGCAGCGTTGGTCGAGTGGGGGTAGATACGCAGTATTTT.

This clonotype was counted at least ten times. The rearrangement uses TRBV6-5 and TRBJ1-2; D gene uncertain. From germline, CDR1 is MNHEY and CDR2 SVGAGI. Trimming left V 6 bases short and J 0 bases short, with 17 bases between. The CDR3 length is 16 residues. CDR3 DNA: TGTGCCAGCAGCTCCAGCCCCGAACGGGCTAACTATGGCTACACCTTC. Residues: CASSSSPERANYGYTF.

This clonotype was counted at least ten times. The chain joins TRBV7-9 to TRBJ1-2; no reliable D call. This CDR3 has 11 residues. V was clipped by 1 base and J by 7 bases, with 4 bases between them. Germline CDR1 SEHNR, CDR2 FQNEAQ (reference sequence). The CDR3 nucleotides read TGTGCCAGCAGCTTAGAGGCTGGCTACACCTTC. Translation: CASSLEAGYTF.

On this clonotype itself: Just one base apart from a much larger clone, this may be a read error. The V and J genes are TRBV7-9 and TRBJ1-1, with 9 bases that match TRBD1. Germline assignment: CDR1 SEHNR and CDR2 FQNEAQ (reference sequence). The CDR3 spans 16 residues. The CDR3 loop reads CDSSLTGGAWLPEAFF. Written as DNA, the CDR3 is TGTGACAGCAGCTTAACAGGGGGCGCTTGGTTGCCTGAAGCTTTCTTT. The variable domain in full, completed from reference TRBV7-9 and TRBJ1-1, reads DTGVSQNPRHKITKRGQNVTFRCDPISEHNRLYWYRQTLGQGPEFLTYFQNEAQLEKSRLLSDRFSAERPKGSFSTLEIQRTEQGDSAMYLCDSSLTGGAWLPEAFFGQGTRLTVV.

This clonotype was detected ten times or more. The chain links TRBV5-1 to TRBJ2-3; D gene ambiguous. There are 16 residues in the CDR3. The germline CDR1 and CDR2 sequences are SGHRS and YFSETQ. With 0 bases removed from V and 2 bases from J, the gap between germline ends came to 13 bases. The CDR3 nucleotides are TGCGCCAGCAGCTTGGAGGTTGAAAGATACACAGATACGCAGTATTTT. Translating gives CASSLEVERYTDTQYF.

This clonotype was seen many times. V is TRBV5-4 and J is TRBJ2-2; unclear D gene. Germline V gene lookup returns CDR1 SGHNT and CDR2 YYREEE (reference sequence). The CDR3 spans 14 residues. V lost 0 bases and J 6 bases, leaving 9 bases between the germline ends. For the CDR3, the DNA is TGTGCCAGCAGCTTGGCCTTCTCCCCCGGGGAGCTGTTTTTT. Translation: CASSLAFSPGELFF.

This clonotype was picked up many times. The rearrangement uses TRBV20-1 and TRBJ2-1; perhaps TRBD1 as D (5 bases). Trimming cost V 6 bases and J 8 bases, with 20 bases left between them. Per germline, CDR1 DFQATT and CDR2 SNEGSKA (reference sequence). The CDR3 is 14 amino acids. The chain's CDR3 is CSALSRVSGDEQFF. Written as DNA, the CDR3 is TGCAGTGCCCTGTCCAGGGTCTCTGGCGATGAGCAGTTCTTC.

The table lists this clonotype with many counts. The rearrangement joins TRBV18 to TRBJ1-6; tentatively, D is TRBD1 (5 bases). The CDR3 loop spans 12 amino acids. Looked up from germline, CDR1 is KGHSH and CDR2 is LQKENI. The V end lost 5 bases, the J end lost 6 bases, and 5 bases lay between the germline ends. The CDR3, as DNA: TGTGCCAGCTCAGGGGGTAATTCACCCCTCCACTTT. It translates to CASSGGNSPLHF.

This clonotype was observed at least ten times. The chain links TRBV4-2 to TRBJ2-5; the D gene is possibly TRBD2 (5 bases). In germline, CDR1 is LGHNA, CDR2 YNFKEQ. Trimming stripped 5 bases from V and 2 bases from J, with 15 bases between. The CDR3 spans 15 residues. The CDR3 spells CASSGVDSSQETQYF. The CDR3 DNA follows: TGTGCCAGCAGCGGGGTGGACTCATCTCAAGAGACCCAGTACTTC.

This clonotype was found many times. The chain combines TRBV5-4 with TRBJ1-4; TRBD1 matches at 10 bases. The CDR3 is 14 residues long. V lost 4 bases and J lost 7; bases outside the gene matches: 4. The germline V gene encodes CDR1 SGHNT and CDR2 YYREEE (reference sequence). CDR3 region: CASSRQGATEKLFF. Written as DNA, the CDR3 is TGTGCCAGCAGCAGACAGGGGGCGACTGAAAAACTGTTTTTT. Using reference TRBV5-4 and TRBJ1-4 for the parts outside the CDR3, the full variable domain is ETGVTQSPTHLIKTRGQQVTLRCSSQSGHNTVSWYQQALGQGPQFIFQYYREEENGRGNFPPRFSGLQFPNYSSELNVNALELDDSALYLCASSRQGATEKLFFGSGTQLSVL.

This clonotype was picked up many times. This chain links TRBV20-1 with TRBJ1-1; weak D call: TRBD1 (5 bases). The CDR3 length is 11 residues. Looked up from germline, CDR1 is DFQATT and CDR2 is SNEGSKA (reference sequence). CDR3 nucleotides: TGCAGGGGGGAGGATAACACTGAAGCTTTCTTT. It is translated as CRGEDNTEAFF.

This clonotype was recorded many times. The CDR3 is CASSLGTEYEQYV. CDR3 in DNA: TGTGCCAGCAGTTTAGGCACCGAATACGAGCAGTACGTC. The chain combines TRBV12-3 or TRBV12-4 with TRBJ2-7; D is uncertain. The CDR3 is 13 residues long. Deletions cut 1 base from V and 4 bases from J, with 8 bases between.

This clonotype was seen ten or more times. This sequence joins TRBV5-1 and TRBJ1-3, with TRBD1 identical over 7 bases. Germline CDR1 SGHRS, CDR2 YFSETQ. This CDR3 region has 15 residues. V lost 4 bases and J lost 2; bases outside the gene matches: 6. CDR3 sequence: CASSVTGSPGNTIYF. CDR3 nucleotides: TGCGCCAGCAGCGTGACAGGGTCCCCTGGAAACACCATATATTTT.

Ten or more counts support this clonotype. The rearrangement uses TRBV18 and TRBJ1-1; D is unclear. V dropped 5 bases and J dropped 6 bases, with 7 bases sitting between them. The CDR3 is 11 residues long. CDR1 and CDR2 from the germline V gene are KGHSH and LQKENI. CDR3 loop: CASSTPAEAFF. CDR3 nucleotide sequence: TGTGCCAGCTCAACCCCCGCTGAAGCTTTCTTT.

This clonotype was seen at least ten times. The V and J genes are TRBV7-3 and TRBJ2-1; tentatively, D is TRBD1 (6 bases). CDR3 length: 13 residues. The V end lost 6 bases, the J end lost 6 bases, and 12 bases lay between the germline ends. From germline, CDR1 is SGHTA and CDR2 FQGTGA. CDR3 in amino acids: CASRPRGSNEQFF. For the CDR3, the DNA is TGTGCCAGCAGACCCAGGGGTAGCAATGAGCAGTTCTTC.

A note on this clonotype: Given a much more abundant clone one base away, this may be a read error. V gene TRBV18 combines with J gene TRBJ1-2; D uncertain. The CDR3 length is 15 residues. Germline lookup yields CDR1 KGHSH and CDR2 LQKENI. CDR3 sequence (DNA): TGTTCCAGCTCACCTCTGGTTGGATCCTGGGATGGCTACACCTTC. It specifies CSSSPLVGSWDGYTF.

In this sample, this clonotype turned up many times. V is TRBV3-1 and J is TRBJ2-7; 11 bases are shared with TRBD1. This CDR3 has 15 residues. Germline CDR1 is LGHDT and CDR2 is YNNKEL (reference sequence). J was trimmed by 3 bases and V by 3 bases; bases with no gene match: 4. The CDR3 nucleotides are TGTGCCAGCAGCCAGAGGGGACAGGGGGGCTACGAGCAGTACGTC. Residues: CASSQRGQGGYEQYV.

The sample holds many counts of this clonotype. The rearrangement links TRBV3-1 to TRBJ1-1; possible D gene TRBD1, 5 bases. The CDR3 is 13 residues long. With 4 bases removed from V and 4 bases from J, the gap between germline ends came to 10 bases. CDR1 is LGHDT and CDR2 is YNNKEL in the germline V gene (reference sequence). The CDR3 bases are TGTGCCAGCAGCCTACAGGTCCTCACTGAAGCTTTCTTT. This sequence encodes CASSLQVLTEAFF.

This clonotype showed up many times. This chain connects TRBV28 to TRBJ2-1; TRBD2 aligns across 10 bases. The CDR3 is 15 residues long. Germline lookup yields CDR1 MDHEN and CDR2 SYDVKM. V was clipped by 6 bases and J by 4 bases; unmatched bases: 6. The CDR3 DNA reads TGTGCCAGCAGACTGCTAGCGGGGGCTTACAATGAGCAGTTCTTC. Translated, it gives CASRLLAGAYNEQFF. Drawing the rest from reference TRBV28 and TRBJ2-1, the complete variable domain is DVKVTQSSRYLVKRTGEKVFLECVQDMDHENMFWYRQDPGLGLRLIYFSYDVKMKEKGDIPEGYSVSREKKERFSLILESASTNQTSMYLCASRLLAGAYNEQFFGPGTRLTVL.

This clonotype was recorded many times. This chain joins TRBV5-1 and TRBJ1-3, with D possibly TRBD1 on 5 matching bases. Per the germline V gene, CDR1 is SGHRS and CDR2 is YFSETQ. V dropped 0 bases and J dropped 0 bases, with 10 bases sitting between them. The CDR3 is made up of 16 amino acids. As DNA, the CDR3 is TGCGCCAGCAGCTTGGCCGCGGGGACCTCTGGAAACACCATATATTTT. Its translation is CASSLAAGTSGNTIYF. Full variable domain (rest looked up from reference TRBV5-1 and TRBJ1-3): KAGVTQTPRYLIKTRGQQVTLSCSPISGHRSVSWYQQTPGQGLQFLFEYFSETQRNKGNFPGRFSGRQFSNSRSEMNVSTLELGDSALYLCASSLAAGTSGNTIYFGEGSWLTVV.

Ten or more counts support this clonotype. The rearrangement uses TRBV5-6 and TRBJ2-7, with 7 bases identical to TRBD1. Germline CDR1 reads SGHDT; CDR2 reads YYEEEE. The CDR3 has 13 residues. V lost 2 bases and J lost 7; bases outside the gene matches: 6. The CDR3 bases are TGTGCCAGCAGCTTAGGGACAGTAAGGGAGCAGTACTTC. As protein: CASSLGTVREQYF.